These T cell receptor beta chains were read from a single sample in a study of human T cells and chemical hapten exposure. MiXCR was run by TCRdb on the RACE reads, yielding one entry per CDR3 protein. The sample has 30,000 to 40,000 distinct CDR3 sequences; roughly 7.6% are singletons. Sequenced here: whole blood, sampled in connection with sensitization to the hapten diphenylcyclopropenone (DPC). Receptors originate from a woman aged 50 to 65 with alopecia areata. Some clones in this sample may be carry-over from other donors' samples. Both conserved end residues are part of each CDR3. The order of the fields is J gene, V gene, CDR3 length, CDR3 protein.

>TRBJ2-7|TRBV9|14
CASSVAGGHYEQYF
>TRBJ2-1|TRBV11-3|15
CASSLGWSSYNEQFF
>TRBJ2-7|TRBV29-1|12
CSVELGGYEQYF
>TRBJ2-3|TRBV3-1|14
CASSHGGGTDTQYF
>TRBJ1-5|TRBV6-6|11
CASSFGQPQHF
>TRBJ2-7|TRBV29-1|13
CSVDDSGMSEQYF
>TRBJ2-1|TRBV7-9|15
CASSLWTVSYNEQFF
>TRBJ2-3|TRBV18|16
CASSPLPRGNTDTQYF
>TRBJ2-5|TRBV29-1|13
CSVARDRRETQYF
>TRBJ2-2|TRBV7-2|17
CASSLGKLLAVTGELFF
>TRBJ2-3|TRBV19|13
CASSVTKSDTQYF
>TRBJ2-5|TRBV20-1|12
CSASTTGETQYF
>TRBJ1-6|TRBV18|13
CASSPVKNSPLHF
>TRBJ2-3|TRBV6-8|14
CATRDPGCTDTQYF
>TRBJ2-1|TRBV19|14
CASSIAAGRNEQFF
>TRBJ2-7|TRBV7-8|13
CASTPATSTEQYF
>TRBJ2-3|TRBV11-2|15
CASSLWGRPTDTQYF
>TRBJ2-1|TRBV20-1|13
CSASRSSYNEQFF
>TRBJ2-5|TRBV3-1|15
CASSPGTASEVTQYF
>TRBJ1-6|TRBV20-1|13
CSAYSRGSSPLHF
>TRBJ1-2|TRBV28|13
CASLQGRDYGYTF
>TRBJ2-6|TRBV29-1|14
CGGGPSSGANVLTF
>TRBJ2-2|TRBV5-6|16
CASSFGSLDDTGELFF
>TRBJ2-5|TRBV18|15
CASSPPVPATGTQYF